This T cell receptor (beta chain) is drawn from a study of blood T cell repertoires in COVID-19. The germline V gene has CDR1 LGHNA and CDR2 YNFKEQ. Trimming cost V 0 bases and J 3 bases, with 15 bases left between them. The CDR3 covers 17 residues. This clone was counted only a few times. Sequencing used immunoSEQ multiplex PCR; TCRdb keeps in-frame clones, though not all of them. This table has 140,000 to 150,000 clones, about nine tenths appearing once. The clonotype originates from a human donor in a cohort sampled during active COVID-19. The sample comprised peripheral blood. The chain couples TRBV4-2 to TRBJ2-1, with a tentative D call TRBD2 (5 bases). CDR3 coding DNA: TGTGCCAGCAGCCAAGATCTTATCCACCGGGACTACAATGAGCAGTTCTTC. It yields the protein CASSQDLIHRDYNEQFF.